The 30 T cell receptor beta chains below come from one sample, sequenced in a study. TCRdb reanalysed the 5' RACE reads using MiXCR and keeps one entry per CDR3 protein. The table shows roughly 5,300 distinct CDR3 sequences, with approximately 40% occurring only once. The sample was memory CD4+ T cells sorted from blood. Documented subset: memory CD4+ T cells, CD4+CD45RO+CD25-. These receptors came from a female donor with breast cancer.

The chain has TRBV3-1 and TRBJ2-3, with TRBD2 matching over 11 bases. Per germline, CDR1 LGHDT and CDR2 YNNKEL (reference sequence). V trimming: 0 bases; J trimming: 2 bases; junction bases outside the gene matches: 10. The CDR3 length is 19 residues. This CDR3 reads CASSQDGGLLAGDTDTQYF. The CDR3 DNA follows: TGTGCCAGCAGCCAAGATGGGGGCCTACTAGCGGGAGACACAGATACGCAGTATTTT.

As regards this clonotype: Since a much larger clone is just one base distant, this may be a read error. This chain joins TRBV12-3 or TRBV12-4 and TRBJ1-4; D gene ambiguous. There are 14 residues in the CDR3. CDR3 DNA sequence: TGTGCCAGCAGTTCACAGAGAACTAATGAAAAACTGCTTTTT. Translated: CASSSQRTNEKLLF.

This clonotype was observed at least ten times. V is TRBV10-3 and J is TRBJ1-1, with D maybe TRBD1 (6 bases). The germline V gene encodes CDR1 ENHRY and CDR2 SYGVKD. Trimming left V 4 bases short and J 5 bases short, with 17 bases between. The CDR3 sequence is 15 residues long. CDR3 bases: TGTGCCATCAGTGGAGGGGGGGGGCACAGGACTGAAGCTTTCTTT. This encodes CAISGGGGHRTEAFF.

In its sample, this clonotype was seen many times. The CDR3 loop reads CASSPAKNIQYF. The CDR3 bases are TGTGCCAGCAGCCCCGCCAAAAACATTCAGTACTTC. The chain combines TRBV7-8 with TRBJ2-4; D uncertain. Between the trimmed V and J ends, which lost 5 bases and 1 base, there was a span of 3 bases. The CDR3 is 12 residues long. The germline gives CDR1 SGHVS, CDR2 FQNEAQ.

This clonotype is categorized as medium-sized (0.01 to 0.1%). The V gene is TRBV3-1, the J gene TRBJ1-2; the D is unclear. The V and J ends lost 7 bases and 4 bases respectively, with 10 bases between them. This CDR3 comprises 12 residues. The germline V gene has CDR1 LGHDT and CDR2 YNNKEL (reference sequence). The CDR3 region has the DNA TGTGCCAGCAACCCTTCTCTCTATGGCTACACCTTC. It encodes CASNPSLYGYTF.

Concerning this clonotype: Sequence at one end of the junction differs from germline and may be a read error. This chain joins TRBV6-5 and TRBJ1-1; no firm D call. The CDR3 covers 17 residues. CDR1 MNHEY and CDR2 SVGAGI come from the germline V gene. CDR3 bases: TGTGCCAGCAGCAGTTACTCGACGAGGCAGCTGAACACTGAAGCTTCCTTT. It is translated as CASSSYSTRQLNTEASF.

This clonotype was detected only a few times. This likely comes from a read error, as the CDR3 has no conserved phenylalanine or tryptophan at its end. The gene calls are TRBV29-1 and TRBJ2-7; tentative D call: TRBD1 (5 bases). CDR1 is SQVTM, CDR2 ANQGSEA, per germline. CDR3 length: 14 residues. Trimming pared 7 bases from V and 4 bases from J, leaving 20 bases between. This chain's CDR3 is CSAVGDRCSYEQYS. The CDR3 DNA reads as TGCAGCGCCGTTGGAGACAGATGCTCATACGAGCAGTACTCC.

This clonotype has a count of ten or more. The chain links TRBV9 to TRBJ2-7; TRBD2 is a possible D gene (6 bases). The CDR3 runs 15 residues. Per germline, CDR1 SGDLS and CDR2 YYNGEE. Trimming pared 4 bases from V and 8 bases from J, leaving 22 bases between. CDR3 region: CASSPRRVADGKQYF. The CDR3 nucleotides read TGTGCCAGCAGCCCCCGGAGGGTAGCGGATGGGAAGCAGTACTTC.

J is TRBJ2-7 and V is TRBV7-7; possible D gene TRBD2, 5 bases. CDR3 length equals 12 residues. The V and J ends lost 8 bases and 7 bases respectively, with 15 bases between them. Per germline, CDR1 SSHAT and CDR2 FNYEAQ (reference sequence). CDR3 bases: TGTGCCAGCGCAAAGAGGGCCGGTGAGCAGTACTTC. Translated, it gives CASAKRAGEQYF.

Ten or more counts support this clonotype. Possible read error: a much larger clone is one base away. This rearrangement joins TRBV6-4 to TRBJ1-3, with a weak D call TRBD1 (5 bases). The CDR3 contains 15 residues. V lost 6 bases, J lost 2 bases, and 14 bases lay in between. Germline values: CDR1 MRHNA, CDR2 SNTAGT. CDR3 coding DNA: TGTGCCAGCAGGAACAACAGGAGCCCTGGAAACACCATATATTTT. Protein sequence: CASRNNRSPGNTIYF.

By sample fraction, this clonotype is medium-sized (0.01 to 0.1%). This chain connects TRBV12-3 or TRBV12-4 to TRBJ1-3; a weak D match, TRBD1 (6 bases). This CDR3 is 14 amino acids long. With 3 bases removed from V and 2 bases from J, the gap between germline ends came to 8 bases. In DNA, the CDR3 is TGTGCCAGCAGTTTGTCAGGGGCTGGAAACACCATATATTTT. It codes for CASSLSGAGNTIYF.

This clonotype was recorded at least ten times. Possible read error: a much larger clone is one base away. The chain recombines TRBV7-2 with TRBJ1-1, with 8 bases fitting TRBD1. This CDR3 has 15 amino acids. CDR1 and CDR2 from the germline V gene are SGHTA and FQGNSA. CDR3 amino acids: CASSPFPRGRTEASF. In nucleotides, the CDR3 is TGTGCCAGCAGCCCTTTCCCCAGGGGGCGGACTGAAGCTTCCTTT. The full variable domain, with the rest looked up from reference TRBV7-2 and TRBJ1-1, is GAGVSQSPSNKVTEKGKDVELRCDPISGHTALYWYRQSLGQGLEFLIYFQGNSAPDKSGLPSDRFSAERTGGSVSTLTIQRTQQEDSAVYLCASSPFPRGRTEASFGQGTRLTVV.

The V gene is TRBV19, the J gene TRBJ1-2; no reliable D call. The length of the CDR3 is 11 residues. Germline assignment: CDR1 LNHDA and CDR2 SQIVND (reference sequence). Deletions cut 6 bases from V and 4 bases from J, with 6 bases between. The CDR3 coding sequence is TGTGCCAGTAGGATGACCTATGGCTACACCTTC. Translated, it gives CASRMTYGYTF.

This clonotype is medium-sized within its sample. The J gene is TRBJ1-1, the V gene TRBV12-3 or TRBV12-4; D is unclear. V was pared by 6 bases and J by 4 bases, with 12 bases between. This CDR3 comprises 13 residues. CDR3 loop: CASSREQFTEAFF. CDR3 DNA sequence: TGTGCCAGCAGCCGAGAGCAATTCACTGAAGCTTTCTTT.

Comments on this clonotype: This may arise from a read error, as a much more abundant clone is one base away. V gene TRBV6-5 combines with J gene TRBJ1-5; the match to TRBD1 covers 9 bases. CDR3 length: 15 amino acids. The germline V gene has CDR1 MNHEY and CDR2 SVGAGI. The CDR3 protein is CASSPDRGNNQPRHF. The DNA for the CDR3 is TGTGCCAGCAGTCCGGACAGGGGCAACAATCAGCCCCGGCATTTT.

The CDR3 DNA reads TGTGCCAGCAGTACCGACTGGTCAAAAGAGACCCAGTACTTC. Protein sequence: CASSTDWSKETQYF. The chain is built from TRBV6-5 and TRBJ2-5; D is ambiguous. V lost 5 bases to trimming and J lost 3 bases, with 13 bases between them. CDR3 length: 14 residues. Germline V CDR1 and CDR2: MNHEY, SVGAGI.

The sample holds a few counts of this clonotype. V is TRBV30 and J is TRBJ1-1, with 7 bases that match TRBD1. The CDR3 length is 13 residues. Per the germline V gene, CDR1 is GTSNPN and CDR2 is SVGIG (reference sequence). With 8 bases clipped from V and 0 bases from J, the junction kept 6 bases outside the gene matches. The CDR3 nucleotides read TGTGCCCGTGGACAGGCCATGAACACTGAAGCTTTCTTT. It is translated as CARGQAMNTEAFF.

This clonotype is classed as medium-sized. The J gene is TRBJ1-2, the V gene TRBV5-1; 7 bases align to TRBD1. Germline V CDR1 and CDR2: SGHRS, YFSETQ. The length of the CDR3 is 14 residues. Unmatched junction bases numbered 2, after V lost 3 bases and J lost 0 bases. The CDR3 protein is CASSWDSPNYGYTF. In DNA form, the CDR3 reads TGCGCCAGCAGCTGGGACAGCCCTAACTATGGCTACACCTTC.

Worth noting for this clonotype: A junction boundary mismatches the germline segment, possibly from a read error. V is TRBV20-1 and J is TRBJ1-1, with D unresolved. Germline loops: CDR1 DFQATT, CDR2 SNEGSKA (reference sequence). The CDR3 totals 14 residues. The CDR3 DNA reads as TGCAGTGCTAGTAATGGACCGTCAAACACTAAAGCTTTCTTT. Amino acid sequence: CSASNGPSNTKAFF.

This clonotype occurred many times. J is TRBJ1-2 and V is TRBV7-2; D remains unclear. V was trimmed by 1 base and J by 3 bases, leaving 12 bases between them. This CDR3 is 15 amino acids long. In germline, CDR1 is SGHTA, CDR2 FQGNSA. The CDR3 protein is CASSLVGRGDYGYTF. The DNA of the CDR3 is TGTGCCAGCAGCTTAGTAGGGCGAGGTGACTATGGCTACACCTTC. The full variable domain, with the rest looked up from reference TRBV7-2 and TRBJ1-2, is GAGVSQSPSNKVTEKGKDVELRCDPISGHTALYWYRQSLGQGLEFLIYFQGNSAPDKSGLPSDRFSAERTGGSVSTLTIQRTQQEDSAVYLCASSLVGRGDYGYTFGSGTRLTVV.

On this clonotype itself: The junction departs from germline at one end; a sequencing error may be responsible. The chain couples TRBV5-1 to TRBJ2-3; D unclear. Per germline, CDR1 SGHRS and CDR2 YFSETQ. The CDR3 loop spans 14 amino acids. CDR3 nucleotide sequence: TGCGCCAGCAGCTTGGATTCACCGGGTCGTACGCAGTACTTT. It yields the protein CASSLDSPGRTQYF.

This clonotype was picked up a small number of times. The junction does not match germline at one end; this may be a read error. The gene calls are TRBV24-1 and TRBJ2-3; no clear D gene. In germline, CDR1 is KGHDR, CDR2 SFDVKD. CDR3 size: 12 residues. The CDR3 protein is CAASDYTDTQCF. CDR3 bases: TGTGCCGCCAGTGATTACACAGATACGCAGTGTTTT.

On this clonotype itself: A much larger clone lies a single base off, so this may be a read error. The rearrangement links TRBV5-6 to TRBJ1-1; unclear D gene. Germline assignment: CDR1 SGHDT and CDR2 YYEEEE. V shed 1 base and J shed 1 base, with 5 bases lying between them. This CDR3 comprises 13 residues. The DNA for the CDR3 is TGTGCCAGCAGCTTGTCATCGAACACTGAAGCTTTCTTT. Its translation: CASSLSSNTEAFF.

This clonotype was detected only a few times. Here the CDR3 reads CSAVKREGPADTQYF. CDR3 bases: TGCAGTGCCGTTAAGCGGGAGGGCCCCGCAGATACGCAGTATTTT. The chain is built from TRBV20-1 and TRBJ2-3, with TRBD2 identical over 10 bases. After removal of 6 bases from V and 4 bases from J, the junction contained 10 bases not matched to a gene. Germline lookup yields CDR1 DFQATT and CDR2 SNEGSKA (reference sequence). CDR3 length: 15 amino acids.

This clonotype occurred once. The rearrangement joins TRBV7-3 to TRBJ2-1, with D possibly TRBD2 on 6 matching bases. The CDR3 spans 17 residues. The V gene's germline CDR1 is SGHTA and CDR2 FQGTGA. Deletions cut 5 bases from V and 0 bases from J, with 17 bases between. Written as DNA, the CDR3 is TGTGCCAGCAGCCCCGGAGGGACCCGGACCTCCTACAATGAGCAGTTCTTC. As protein: CASSPGGTRTSYNEQFF.

This clonotype was counted between two and nine times. One junction end disagrees with the germline gene, perhaps due to a read error. The genes are TRBV11-2 and TRBJ2-5; D is perhaps TRBD1 (6 bases). Germline CDR1 SGHAT, CDR2 FQNNGV. The CDR3 is 16 residues long. The CDR3 loop reads CAGSLQPGTQGETQYF. CDR3 coding DNA: TGTGCCGGCAGCTTACAACCGGGGACCCAGGGGGAGACCCAGTACTTC.

This clonotype was found a few times. At one of its ends the junction is not consistent with the germline gene, which may arise from a read error. V and J are TRBV12-3 or TRBV12-4 and TRBJ2-1; 8 bases line up with TRBD2. The CDR3 extends over 14 amino acids. DNA of the CDR3: TGTGTCAGCAGTTCCCCGGGACTAGAGCATGAGGAGTTCTTC. Encoded protein: CVSSSPGLEHEEFF.

In this sample, this clonotype turned up a few times. This rearrangement joins TRBV7-9 to TRBJ1-2, with D unclear. This CDR3 is built from 16 residues. Trimming cost V 5 bases and J 1 base, with 17 bases left between them. CDR1 is SEHNR and CDR2 is FQNEAQ in the germline V gene (reference sequence). The CDR3 spells CASSTQTRELNYGYTF. DNA for the CDR3: TGTGCCAGCAGCACCCAGACACGCGAGCTTAACTATGGCTACACCTTC.

This clonotype has at least ten counts. The V call is TRBV5-6, the J call TRBJ2-1; 8 nucleotides match TRBD1. CDR1 and CDR2 (germline): SGHDT, YYEEEE. The CDR3 sequence is 16 residues long. The ends lost 0 bases at V and 8 bases at J; junction bases unmatched: 10. The DNA of the CDR3 is TGTGCCAGCAGCTTGGCGCCGGCAGGGGGCCGCCATGAGCAGTTCTTC. The encoded protein is CASSLAPAGGRHEQFF. Variable domain in full (rest from reference TRBV5-6 and TRBJ2-1): DAGVTQSPTHLIKTRGQQVTLRCSPKSGHDTVSWYQQALGQGPQFIFQYYEEEERQRGNFPDRFSGHQFPNYSSELNVNALLLGDSALYLCASSLAPAGGRHEQFFGPGTRLTVL.

This clonotype appeared many times. The chain recombines TRBV27 with TRBJ2-3; 8 bases are shared with TRBD1. Germline V gene data show CDR1 as MNHEY and CDR2 as SMNVEV (reference sequence). There are 15 residues in the CDR3. The trim removed 5 bases at V and 7 bases at J, leaving 11 bases unmatched. CDR3 in amino acids: CASSTIGTGGYTQYF. CDR3 sequence (DNA): TGTGCCAGCAGTACCATAGGGACAGGTGGTTATACGCAGTATTTT.